These T cell receptor beta chains were read from a single sample in a study of CD8 T cells in Susac syndrome. Via MiXCR, TCRdb re-called the immunoSEQ multiplex PCR reads, giving one row per CDR3 protein. The repertoire holds about 300,000 distinct CDR3 sequences, with about 89% as singletons. Source material: CD8+ T cells from PBMCs. All receptors derive from a human donor with multiple sclerosis. Both conserved end residues are part of each CDR3. The D gene is left open where the match is weak. A row's size may be missing; if present it is once, few, many or a size class.

TRBJ2-7	few	NA	TRBV4-3	TGCGCCAGCAGCCAAGATCGGCAGGGACACTACGAGCAGTACTTC	CASSQDRQGHYEQYF
TRBJ1-2	NA	NA	TRBV12-3/TRBV12-4	TGTGCCAGCAGCTCGGACAGAATGGATGGCTACACCTTC	CASSSDRMDGYTF
TRBJ2-5	NA	NA	TRBV11-1	TGTGCCAGCAGCTACCCCGGACCAGTGACCTATCAAGAGACCCAGTACTTC	CASSYPGPVTYQETQYF
TRBJ2-7	NA	TRBD2	TRBV20-1	TGCAGTGCTCTCGGGACTAGCGCCTCCTACGAGCAGTACTTC	CSALGTSASYEQYF
TRBJ2-7	NA	NA	TRBV28	TGTGCCAGCAGTTTAAGGGGAGCGGCAACCTACGAGCAGTACTTC	CASSLRGAATYEQYF
TRBJ2-3	NA	NA	TRBV7-3	TGTGCCAGCAGCTTTTCAGGGGCGGCAGATACGCAGTATTTT	CASSFSGAADTQYF
TRBJ2-3	NA	TRBD2	TRBV25-1	TGTGCCAGCAGTGAATCCCTACTAGCGGGGTTTACAGATACGCAGTATTTT	CASSESLLAGFTDTQYF
TRBJ2-5	few	TRBD2	TRBV7-8	TGTGCCAGCAGAGAACTAGCGGGAGGGAGACAAGAGACCCAGTACTTC	CASRELAGGRQETQYF
TRBJ1-1	NA	TRBD1	TRBV19	TGTGCCAGTAGTATAGCGGGACAGACGAACACTGAAGCTTTCTTT	CASSIAGQTNTEAFF
TRBJ1-5	NA	NA	TRBV2	TGTGCCAGCGACGGGGTAGACAATCAGCCCCAGCATTTT	CASDGVDNQPQHF
TRBJ2-5	NA	TRBD1	TRBV11-2	TGTGCCAGCAGCTCCCAGGGTTACAGGGGGTCGGAGACCCAGTACTTC	CASSSQGYRGSETQYF
TRBJ2-1	NA	NA	TRBV6-6	TGTGCCAGCACCTTCCCAATGGGTGAGCAGTTCTTC	CASTFPMGEQFF
TRBJ2-3	NA	NA	TRBV24-1	TGTGCCACCAGTATTCCGGGACCGCAGGCAGATACGCAGTATTTT	CATSIPGPQADTQYF
TRBJ2-7	NA	NA	TRBV2	TGTGCCAGCAGTGATGGGGGTGGAGACGAGCAGTACTTC	CASSDGGGDEQYF
TRBJ2-6	NA	TRBD1	TRBV6-1	TGTGCCAGCAGGGGACAGGGTCTATTTTCCTCTGGGGCCAACGTCCTGACTTTC	CASRGQGLFSSGANVLTF
TRBJ2-4	NA	NA	TRBV7-6	TGTGCCAGCAGCCCGTACCGGGAAGGGGGAAACATTCAGTACTTC	CASSPYREGGNIQYF
TRBJ1-1	NA	TRBD1	TRBV12-3/TRBV12-4	TGTGCCAGCAGTCCCGTCGGGACAGGGAACACTGAAGCTTTCTTT	CASSPVGTGNTEAFF
TRBJ2-5	NA	NA	TRBV12-3/TRBV12-4	TGTGCCAGCAGTCCCGACACCGAAGGGGTTGGAGAGACCCAGTACTTC	CASSPDTEGVGETQYF
TRBJ2-1	NA	NA	TRBV11-2	TGTGCCAGCAGCTTAGGAGGCTCCTACTCCATAAGCTCCTACAATGAGCAGTTCTTC	CASSLGGSYSISSYNEQFF
TRBJ1-2	NA	TRBD1	TRBV27	TGTGCCAGCAGTATAACAGGGGGCAGTCGGGATGGCTACACCTTC	CASSITGGSRDGYTF
TRBJ2-2	NA	NA	TRBV5-6	TGTGCCAGCAGCCCCCCCGGGGAGGGGGTCACCGGGGAGCTGTTTTTT	CASSPPGEGVTGELFF
TRBJ2-3	NA	TRBD2	TRBV9	TGTGCCAGCAGCAAAAGCGGGGGGCTCCTCACAGATACGCAGTATTTT	CASSKSGGLLTDTQYF
TRBJ2-7	few	TRBD1	TRBV27	TGTGCCAGCAGCCTCATCTGGGCAGGGGGCTTTTACGAGCAGTACTTC	CASSLIWAGGFYEQYF
TRBJ2-7	NA	NA	TRBV3-1	TGTGCCAGCAGCCACGTGGGCAGCTCCTACGAGCAGTACTTC	CASSHVGSSYEQYF
TRBJ2-3	once	TRBD2	TRBV9	TGTGCCAGCAGCGTAGCGGGGGGGCTTAATGCAGATACGCAGTATTTT	CASSVAGGLNADTQYF
TRBJ2-1	NA	NA	TRBV6-1	TGTGCCAGCAGAACAAAGAGCAGGAGTCTCTACAATGAGCAGTTCTTC	CASRTKSRSLYNEQFF
TRBJ2-2	once	NA	TRBV6-2/TRBV6-3	TGTGCCAGCAGCCAGATCAACATCAACACCGGGGAGCTGTTTTTT	CASSQININTGELFF
TRBJ2-5	NA	TRBD2	TRBV7-9	TGTGCCAGCAGAGGACTAGGGGAGACCCAGTACTTC	CASRGLGETQYF
TRBJ2-1	NA	TRBD2	TRBV2	TGTGCCAGCGGTGGGGCTAGCGGGAGTACTTCCTACAATGAGCAGTTCTTC	CASGGASGSTSYNEQFF
TRBJ2-7	NA	TRBD1	TRBV4-1	TGCGCCAGCAGCCAGGGACAGGGGGCGAGATACGAGCAGTACTTC	CASSQGQGARYEQYF
TRBJ1-2	NA	NA	TRBV12-3/TRBV12-4	TGTGCCAGCAGCCCCGGGGGGGGGCCATCAAGGGGCTACACCTTC	CASSPGGGPSRGYTF
TRBJ2-1	NA	NA	TRBV9	TGTGCCAGCAGCGTAGGGACTTTCCACAATGAGCAGTTCTTC	CASSVGTFHNEQFF
TRBJ2-7	NA	NA	TRBV27	TGTGCCAGCAGTTTCCAGGGAATAACCTACGAGCAGTACTTC	CASSFQGITYEQYF
TRBJ1-3	NA	NA	TRBV10-3	TGTGCCATCAGGGACATAAGCTCTGGAAACACCATATATTTT	CAIRDISSGNTIYF
TRBJ1-5	NA	TRBD1	TRBV9	TGTGCCAGCAGCGTGACAGGGGACATGCGGCCCCAGCATTTT	CASSVTGDMRPQHF
TRBJ2-7	NA	NA	TRBV20-1	TGCAGTGCTAGAGTTGGCAGGGAACTGTACGAGCAGTACTTC	CSARVGRELYEQYF
TRBJ2-7	NA	NA	TRBV12-3/TRBV12-4	TGTGCCAGCAGTTTAGAGTTCGCGGGGAGCCCCTACGAGCAGTACTTC	CASSLEFAGSPYEQYF
TRBJ2-3	NA	NA	TRBV7-9	TGTGCCAGCAGCTCGACACCCCCCAGGACAGATACGCAGTATTTT	CASSSTPPRTDTQYF
TRBJ2-1	NA	NA	TRBV28	TGTGCCAGCAGTTTTCGCGGTGGTCACAATGAGCAGTTCTTC	CASSFRGGHNEQFF
TRBJ2-4	NA	TRBD1	TRBV19	TGTGCCAGTACCCCAGGGACGAGGGGGCGACTAAACATTCAGTACTTC	CASTPGTRGRLNIQYF
TRBJ2-5	NA	NA	TRBV4-1	TGCGCCAGCAGCTCGTTGGCCCAAGAGACCCAGTACTTC	CASSSLAQETQYF
TRBJ2-1	NA	NA	TRBV20-1	TGCAGTGCAACGTACAATGAGCAGTTCTTC	CSATYNEQFF
TRBJ2-5	NA	NA	TRBV7-2	TGTGCCAGCAGCTTGGACTCACCGCTGCAGTACTTC	CASSLDSPLQYF
TRBJ2-1	NA	TRBD2	TRBV4-3	TGCGCCAGCAGCCAAGATACTAGCGGGGATTTATACAATGAGCAGTTCTTC	CASSQDTSGDLYNEQFF
TRBJ2-5	NA	NA	TRBV2	TGTGCCAGCAAAAACCATCAAGAGACCCAGTACTTC	CASKNHQETQYF
TRBJ2-5	NA	TRBD2	TRBV7-3	TGTGCCAGCAGCTTAACGGGGCCCGGGAGCGGGGGGATCCAGTACTTC	CASSLTGPGSGGIQYF
TRBJ2-7	NA	TRBD2	TRBV27	TGTGCCAGCAGTCCTGGGACTAGCCCTACTCAGCAGTACTTC	CASSPGTSPTQQYF
TRBJ2-1	NA	TRBD1	TRBV7-3	TGTGCCAGCAGCCCCCTACCGGGACAGAGCAGGCAGGAGCAGTTCTTC	CASSPLPGQSRQEQFF
TRBJ1-4	NA	TRBD1	TRBV13	TGTGCCAGCAGCTTGACCACAGGGGCAGAACTGTTTTTT	CASSLTTGAELFF
TRBJ2-3	NA	NA	TRBV9	TGTGCCAGCAGCACCGACACAGATACGCAGTATTTT	CASSTDTDTQYF
TRBJ1-5	once	TRBD1	TRBV9	TGTGCCAGCAGCTCAGGGGGGGAGAATCAGCCCCAGCATTTT	CASSSGGENQPQHF
TRBJ2-1	NA	NA	TRBV14	TGTGCCAGCAGCTCATTACGGGGGTACACGGAGCAGTTCTTC	CASSSLRGYTEQFF
TRBJ2-1	NA	NA	TRBV19	TGTGCCAGTAGTATTGGGGCAGGGTATAATGAGCAGTTCTTC	CASSIGAGYNEQFF
TRBJ2-7	NA	NA	TRBV18	TGTGCCAGCTCACCACCGTTGAACTCCTACGAGCAGTACTTC	CASSPPLNSYEQYF
TRBJ2-7	once	NA	TRBV5-4	TGTGCCATCCCCTTGGGGGGCTACGAGCAGTACTTC	CAIPLGGYEQYF
TRBJ2-5	NA	NA	TRBV12-3/TRBV12-4	TGTGCCAGCAGCTCCACCGGGCATGAAGAGACCCAGTACTTC	CASSSTGHEETQYF
TRBJ2-5	once	NA	TRBV27	TGTGCCAGCAGTTTTGGGGGGACCCAGTACTTC	CASSFGGTQYF
TRBJ2-5	NA	NA	TRBV4-1	TGCGCCAGCAGCCCCAAGTTATTCCAAGAGACCCAGTACTTC	CASSPKLFQETQYF
TRBJ2-5	once	NA	TRBV20-1	TGCAGTGCTAGGTCAGGGTATGAGACCCAGTACTTC	CSARSGYETQYF
TRBJ2-3	NA	NA	TRBV27	TGTGCCAGCAGTTTATACATCGGAGACACAGATACGCAGTATTTT	CASSLYIGDTDTQYF